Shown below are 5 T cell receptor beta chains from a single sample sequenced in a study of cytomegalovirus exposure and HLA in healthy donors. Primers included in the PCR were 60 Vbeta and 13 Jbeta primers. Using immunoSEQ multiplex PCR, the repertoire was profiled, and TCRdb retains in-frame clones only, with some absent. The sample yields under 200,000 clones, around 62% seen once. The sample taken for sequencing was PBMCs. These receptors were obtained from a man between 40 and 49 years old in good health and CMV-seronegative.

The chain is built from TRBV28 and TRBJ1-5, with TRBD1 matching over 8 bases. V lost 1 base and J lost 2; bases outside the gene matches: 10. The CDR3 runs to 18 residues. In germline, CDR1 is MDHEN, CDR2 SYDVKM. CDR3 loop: CASSLYPRTGQGNQPQHF. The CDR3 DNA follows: TGTGCCAGCAGTTTATACCCCCGGACAGGGCAGGGCAATCAGCCCCAGCATTTT.

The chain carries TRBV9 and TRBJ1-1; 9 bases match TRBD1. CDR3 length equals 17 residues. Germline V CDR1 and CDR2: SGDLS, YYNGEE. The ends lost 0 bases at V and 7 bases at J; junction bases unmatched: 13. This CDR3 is CASSVDRWTGERSEAFF. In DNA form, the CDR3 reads TGTGCCAGCAGCGTAGACCGATGGACAGGGGAAAGGAGTGAAGCTTTCTTT.

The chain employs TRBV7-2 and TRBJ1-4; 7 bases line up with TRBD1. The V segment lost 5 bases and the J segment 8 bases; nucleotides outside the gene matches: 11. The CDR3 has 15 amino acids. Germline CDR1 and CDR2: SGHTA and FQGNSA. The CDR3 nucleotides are TGTGCCAGCAGCGGAAAGACAGGGAGGAAGGAAAAACTGTTTTTT. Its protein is CASSGKTGRKEKLFF. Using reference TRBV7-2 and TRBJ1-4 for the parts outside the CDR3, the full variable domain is GAGVSQSPSNKVTEKGKDVELRCDPISGHTALYWYRQSLGQGLEFLIYFQGNSAPDKSGLPSDRFSAERTGGSVSTLTIQRTQQEDSAVYLCASSGKTGRKEKLFFGSGTQLSVL.

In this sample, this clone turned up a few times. The CDR3 sequence: CASSQGVTGEYGYTF. The CDR3 region has the DNA TGCGCCAGCAGCCAAGGGGTTACCGGGGAGTATGGCTACACCTTC. V usage is TRBV4-1 and J usage is TRBJ1-2; no clear D. Germline loops: CDR1 MGHRA, CDR2 YSYEKL. The V gene lost 1 base and the J gene lost 5 bases, with 14 bases spanning the gap. The CDR3 sequence is 15 residues long.

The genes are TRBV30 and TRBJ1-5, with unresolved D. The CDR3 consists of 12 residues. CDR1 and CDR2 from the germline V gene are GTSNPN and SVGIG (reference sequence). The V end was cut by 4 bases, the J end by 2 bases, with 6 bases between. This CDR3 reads CAWTEGNQPQHF. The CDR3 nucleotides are TGTGCCTGGACGGAGGGCAATCAGCCCCAGCATTTT.